The next 14 T cell receptor beta chains were all read from a single sample in a study of vaccination effects on CD4 cells after COVID-19. These receptors have no identified antigens. Some clones are missing from TCRdb's copy, which holds only in-frame ones; the method was immunoSEQ multiplex PCR. The table lists just over 30,000 clones, approximately 61% of them singletons. The ViraFEST assay expanded antigen-specific CD4+ T cells with viral peptide pools before sequencing. Following 10 days of culture, CD4+ T cells were isolated. Specimen: CD4+ T cells from PBMCs cultured with HCoV-229E spike peptides, collected before COVID-19 vaccination. The receptors come from a human donor who received a COVID-19 vaccine.

This chain connects TRBV30 to TRBJ1-2, with D possibly TRBD1 on 5 matching bases. The CDR3 sequence is 16 residues long. CDR1 is GTSNPN, CDR2 SVGIG, per germline (reference sequence). The V end was cut by 2 bases, the J end by 4 bases, with 20 bases between. CDR3 coding DNA: TGTGCCTGGAGTATTCCGGGACGCCGGTGGGGCTATGGCTACACCTTC. Translating it yields CAWSIPGRRWGYGYTF. Drawing the rest from reference TRBV30 and TRBJ1-2, the complete variable domain is SQTIHQWPATLVQPVGSPLSLECTVEGTSNPNLYWYRQAAGRGLQLLFYSVGIGQISSEVPQNLSASRPQDRQFILSSKKLLLSDSGFYLCAWSIPGRRWGYGYTFGSGTRLTVV.

This clone was seen only a few times. V usage is TRBV30 and J usage is TRBJ1-5, with TRBD1 matching over 8 bases. From germline, CDR1 is GTSNPN and CDR2 SVGIG (reference sequence). V lost 1 base, J lost 6 bases, and 5 bases stayed unmatched. This CDR3 is 14 amino acids long. DNA of the CDR3: TGTGCCTGGAGTGCAGGGGGCGGAGGTCAGCCCCAGCATTTT. Protein sequence: CAWSAGGGGQPQHF.

The chain joins TRBV9 to TRBJ2-7; TRBD2 is a possible D gene (6 bases). Germline values: CDR1 SGDLS, CDR2 YYNGEE. V lost 0 bases and J 0 bases, leaving 13 bases between the germline ends. This CDR3 has 16 residues. Here the CDR3 reads CASSVGGGQSSYEQYF. The CDR3, as DNA: TGTGCCAGCAGCGTAGGGGGAGGCCAAAGCTCCTACGAGCAGTACTTC.

This clone was counted a few times. The V call is TRBV20-1, the J call TRBJ1-1; D gene ambiguous. Germline V lookup: CDR1 DFQATT, CDR2 SNEGSKA (reference sequence). The CDR3 covers 10 residues. V was shortened by 3 bases and J by 4 bases, with 3 bases between the two germline ends. CDR3 residues: CSARGTEAFF. CDR3 nucleotide sequence: TGCAGTGCTAGGGGCACTGAAGCTTTCTTT.

This clone has only a few counts. The chain recombines TRBV2 with TRBJ1-2; 10 bases fit TRBD1. Looked up from germline, CDR1 is SNHLY and CDR2 is FYNNEI. This CDR3 comprises 13 residues. Trimming removed 8 bases from V and 4 bases from J; junction bases left unmatched: 4. The CDR3, as DNA: TGTGCCAGCGACAGGGGGCAAAGCTATGGCTACACCTTC. Protein sequence: CASDRGQSYGYTF. Combining the CDR3 with reference TRBV2 and TRBJ1-2 gives the whole variable domain EPEVTQTPSHQVTQMGQEVILRCVPISNHLYFYWYRQILGQKVEFLVSFYNNEISEKSEIFDDQFSVERPDGSNFTLKIRSTKLEDSAMYFCASDRGQSYGYTFGSGTRLTVV.

This chain joins TRBV9 and TRBJ2-1; 12 bases match TRBD2. V was clipped by 3 bases and J by 9 bases; unmatched bases: 7. This CDR3 spans 15 amino acids. The germline V gene has CDR1 SGDLS and CDR2 YYNGEE. This CDR3 reads CASSATSGGFREQFF. CDR3 coding DNA: TGTGCCAGCAGCGCGACTAGCGGGGGATTTCGTGAGCAGTTCTTC.

The chain has TRBV3-1 (or the pseudogene TRBV3-2) and TRBJ2-1; D unclear. The germline gives CDR1 LGHDT, CDR2 YNNKEL (reference sequence). The CDR3 is 16 amino acids. The V end was cut by 2 bases, the J end by 0 bases, with 11 bases between. CDR3 residues: CASSQMPGSSYNEQFF. CDR3 nucleotide sequence: TGTGCCAGCAGCCAAATGCCCGGTAGCTCCTACAATGAGCAGTTCTTC.

V gene TRBV19 combines with J gene TRBJ1-2; the D is unclear. The germline V gene encodes CDR1 LNHDA and CDR2 SQIVND (reference sequence). This CDR3 contains 14 residues. The ends were cut back, 5 bases at V and 3 bases at J, with 13 bases in the middle. CDR3: CASSLLGKDYGYTF. CDR3 in DNA: TGTGCCAGTAGTCTACTGGGAAAGGACTATGGCTACACCTTC.

This rearrangement joins TRBV5-4 to TRBJ2-3; 7 bases map to TRBD2. Germline CDR1 is SGHNT and CDR2 is YYREEE (reference sequence). The CDR3 covers 17 residues. With V trimmed by 2 bases and J by 4 bases, 13 bases remained unmatched. In DNA form, the CDR3 reads TGTGCCAGCAGCTTCCCCTTTGGACTAGGGGTTTCAGATACGCAGTATTTT. It yields the protein CASSFPFGLGVSDTQYF. The full variable domain, with the rest looked up from reference TRBV5-4 and TRBJ2-3, is ETGVTQSPTHLIKTRGQQVTLRCSSQSGHNTVSWYQQALGQGPQFIFQYYREEENGRGNFPPRFSGLQFPNYSSELNVNALELDDSALYLCASSFPFGLGVSDTQYFGPGTRLTVL.

The V call is TRBV16, the J call TRBJ2-4; D is possibly TRBD2 (5 bases). Trimming took off 4 bases at V and 0 bases at J, with 13 bases between the two ends. CDR1 is KGHSY and CDR2 is FQNENV in the germline V gene. The CDR3 contains 16 residues. CDR3 in DNA: TGTGCCAGCAGCCCCCCCCCGGGGTTAGCCAAAAACATTCAGTACTTC. The encoded protein is CASSPPPGLAKNIQYF.

The chain links TRBV7-3 to TRBJ1-1; unclear D gene. CDR1 and CDR2 (germline): SGHTA, FQGTGA. Trimming stripped 2 bases from V and 1 base from J, with 8 bases between. The CDR3 is made up of 14 amino acids. CDR3 nucleotides: TGTGCCAGCAGCTTAGAACGGACGAACACTGAAGCTTTCTTT. Protein: CASSLERTNTEAFF. The full variable domain, in which reference TRBV7-3 and TRBJ1-1 provide the parts outside the CDR3, is GAGVSQTPSNKVTEKGKYVELRCDPISGHTALYWYRQSLGQGPEFLIYFQGTGAADDSGLPNDRFFAVRPEGSVSTLKIQRTERGDSAVYLCASSLERTNTEAFFGQGTRLTVV.

The V call is TRBV6-5, the J call TRBJ1-2; 8 positions match TRBD1. V dropped 3 bases and J dropped 4; count of bases not matched to a gene: 4. CDR1 MNHEY and CDR2 SVGAGI come from the germline V gene. CDR3 length: 14 residues. DNA of the CDR3: TGTGCCAGCAGTTATGGGCAGGGGGCCTATGGCTACACCTTC. Its protein product is CASSYGQGAYGYTF.

The chain couples TRBV27 to TRBJ1-4; 7 bases are a match to TRBD1. V shed 5 bases and J 8 bases; nucleotides not matched to a gene: 14. This CDR3 is 16 amino acids long. Germline V gene data show CDR1 as MNHEY and CDR2 as SMNVEV (reference sequence). CDR3 in amino acids: CASSRTPGQVGEKLFF. The CDR3 DNA is TGTGCCAGCAGTCGAACCCCCGGACAGGTCGGCGAAAAACTGTTTTTT.

This rearrangement joins TRBV28 to TRBJ1-6; possibly TRBD1 for D (6 bases). V was pared by 8 bases and J by 0 bases, with 20 bases between. Germline V gene lookup returns CDR1 MDHEN and CDR2 SYDVKM. The CDR3 sequence is 18 residues long. CDR3 in amino acids: CASFPIRGQSSYNSPLHF. CDR3 nucleotides: TGTGCCAGCTTCCCAATTAGAGGACAGAGCTCCTATAATTCACCCCTCCACTTT.